The rows below give T cell receptor beta chains drawn from one sample of a study of regulatory T cells in long-lasting Graves disease. TCRdb re-derived calls from the multiplex PCR reads in MiXCR, one entry per CDR3 protein. In the table there are about 300,000 distinct CDR3 sequences, 15% to 20% of which are singletons. Here the sequenced sample was peripheral blood mononuclear cells (PBMCs), taken at new diagnosis, from a patient treated with antithyroid drugs. These receptors all come from a female donor with Graves disease. Each CDR3 is given with its conserved first and last residue. The D gene is left open where the match is weak. Clone sizes are given selectively: once, few, many, or a class where the clone is expanded.

j_call v_call clone_size d_call cdr3_nt cdr3_aa
TRBJ2-1 TRBV28 few . TGTGCCAGCAGTACCCCGACCTTGCATGAGCAGTTCTTC CASSTPTLHEQFF
TRBJ2-7 TRBV19 many . TGTGCCAGTAGTATGTTGGGACGTTCCTACGAGCAGTACTTC CASSMLGRSYEQYF
TRBJ1-5 TRBV29-1 few . TGCAGCGTTGCCAGGGGCTGGGATCAGCCCCAGCATTTT CSVARGWDQPQHF
TRBJ2-1 TRBV2 many . TGTGCCAGCAGTCTTGAGCGGGTTAAAAGCTCCAATGAGCAGTTCTTC CASSLERVKSSNEQFF
TRBJ1-2 TRBV2 many TRBD1 TGTGCCAGTTGGGACAGGGGGCGCGATGGCTACACCTTC CASWDRGRDGYTF
TRBJ2-2 TRBV3-1 many . TGTGCCAGCAGCATTGGGACGGGCACCGGGGAGCTGTTTTTT CASSIGTGTGELFF
TRBJ2-7 TRBV11-3 many . TGTGCCAGCAGCTCACAGGGCTACGAGCAGTACTTC CASSSQGYEQYF
TRBJ2-3 TRBV24-1 once . TGTGCCACCAGTGACTTGGCGACTAGCACAGATACGCAGTATTTT CATSDLATSTDTQYF
TRBJ2-2 TRBV25-1 few . TGTGCCAGCAGTGCCCCAGGGCCCGGGGAGCTGTTTTTT CASSAPGPGELFF
TRBJ1-1 TRBV25-1 . . TGTGCCAGCAGTGATCTTGGGGCAGGACCCAACACTGAAGCTTTCTTT CASSDLGAGPNTEAFF
TRBJ2-1 TRBV9 many TRBD2 TGTGCCAGCGGGGCGGGAGGGCCGTCGAATGAGCAGTTCTTC CASGAGGPSNEQFF
TRBJ2-5 TRBV24-1 many TRBD1 TGTGCCACCAGTGACCGAAGGACAGGACAAGAGACCCAGTACTTC CATSDRRTGQETQYF
TRBJ2-7 TRBV2 few . TGTGCCAGCAGCGTAGAGTCAGCCCGGAACGAGCAGTACTTC CASSVESARNEQYF
TRBJ2-7 TRBV28 many . TGTGCCAGCAGTTTAATCCTCGGCGAGCAGTACTTC CASSLILGEQYF
TRBJ2-1 TRBV9 many . TGTGCCAGCAGCCAAGAGCCGTTCAATGAGCAGTTCTTC CASSQEPFNEQFF
TRBJ2-3 TRBV6-1 . . TGTGCCAGCAGTCGTAGGGAGTCAGATACGCAGTATTTT CASSRRESDTQYF
TRBJ1-5 TRBV28 few . TGTGCCAGCACCTTAACGGGGGGGCGTCAGCCCCAGCATTTT CASTLTGGRQPQHF
TRBJ1-2 TRBV15 few . TGTGCCACCAGCAGAGATCTGTATGGCTACACCTTC CATSRDLYGYTF
TRBJ2-1 TRBV28 many . TGTGCCAGCACCCGGAGCTCCTACAATGAGCAGTTCTTC CASTRSSYNEQFF
TRBJ2-7 TRBV18 . . TGTGCCAGCTCACCATCGGCAGGGTCCGAGCAGTACTTC CASSPSAGSEQYF
TRBJ2-7 TRBV6-1 . . TGTGCCAGCAGTGAAATTACTTTCGGGAGCTCCTACGAGCAGTACTTC CASSEITFGSSYEQYF
TRBJ2-7 TRBV28 . . TGTGCCAGCAACTCGCGTCGGGACCTCTACGAGCAGTACTTC CASNSRRDLYEQYF
TRBJ1-6 TRBV5-1 few TRBD1 TGCGCCAGCAGCTTGATGCAGGGGGCTGATTCACCCCTCCACTTT CASSLMQGADSPLHF
TRBJ1-1 TRBV4-2 . TRBD1 TGTGCCAGCAGCCAAGATCCCCAGGGGGCGAGCACTGAAGCTTTCTTT CASSQDPQGASTEAFF
TRBJ1-2 TRBV7-2 many . TGTGCCAGCAGCCCTGGGTGGGACTATGGCTACACCTTC CASSPGWDYGYTF
TRBJ1-2 TRBV9 . . TGTGCCAGCAGCCCCCGCTGGGGGGGTCAGGCCCACTTC CASSPRWGGQAHF
TRBJ2-7 TRBV5-1 few . TGCGCCAGCACTCAGGACTACGAGCAGTACTTC CASTQDYEQYF
TRBJ2-7 TRBV5-1 many TRBD1 TGCGCCAGCACCCTAATAAAGGGGGCGAGCGAGCAGTACTTC CASTLIKGASEQYF
TRBJ1-2 TRBV5-1 many . TGCGCCAGCAGCTTTGCCAGGTCATATGGCTACACCTTC CASSFARSYGYTF
TRBJ2-1 TRBV6-2/TRBV6-3 . TRBD2 TGTGCCAGCACCAAAAACCTAGCGGGAGCGGTCAATGAGCAGTCCTTC CASTKNLAGAVNEQSF
TRBJ1-2 TRBV5-1 many TRBD1 TGCGCCAGCAGCCCAGCAGGGGGGGGGATCGGCTACACCTTC CASSPAGGGIGYTF